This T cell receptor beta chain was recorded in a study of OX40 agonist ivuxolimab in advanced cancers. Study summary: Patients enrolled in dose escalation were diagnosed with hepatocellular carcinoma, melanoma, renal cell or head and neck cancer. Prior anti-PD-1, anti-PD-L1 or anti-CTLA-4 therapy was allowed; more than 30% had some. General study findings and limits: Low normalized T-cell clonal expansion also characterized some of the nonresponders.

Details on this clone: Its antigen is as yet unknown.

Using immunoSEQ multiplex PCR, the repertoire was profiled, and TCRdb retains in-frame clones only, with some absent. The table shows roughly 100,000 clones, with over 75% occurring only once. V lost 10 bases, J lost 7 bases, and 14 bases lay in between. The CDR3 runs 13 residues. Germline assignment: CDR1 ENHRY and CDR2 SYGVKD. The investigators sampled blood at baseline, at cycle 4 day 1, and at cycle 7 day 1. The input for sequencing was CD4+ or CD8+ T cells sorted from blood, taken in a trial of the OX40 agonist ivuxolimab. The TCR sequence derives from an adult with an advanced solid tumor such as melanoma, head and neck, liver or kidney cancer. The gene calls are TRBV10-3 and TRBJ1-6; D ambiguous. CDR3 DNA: TGTGCCAGCCAAATCGGGGTGAATTCACCCCTCCACTTT. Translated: CASQIGVNSPLHF.